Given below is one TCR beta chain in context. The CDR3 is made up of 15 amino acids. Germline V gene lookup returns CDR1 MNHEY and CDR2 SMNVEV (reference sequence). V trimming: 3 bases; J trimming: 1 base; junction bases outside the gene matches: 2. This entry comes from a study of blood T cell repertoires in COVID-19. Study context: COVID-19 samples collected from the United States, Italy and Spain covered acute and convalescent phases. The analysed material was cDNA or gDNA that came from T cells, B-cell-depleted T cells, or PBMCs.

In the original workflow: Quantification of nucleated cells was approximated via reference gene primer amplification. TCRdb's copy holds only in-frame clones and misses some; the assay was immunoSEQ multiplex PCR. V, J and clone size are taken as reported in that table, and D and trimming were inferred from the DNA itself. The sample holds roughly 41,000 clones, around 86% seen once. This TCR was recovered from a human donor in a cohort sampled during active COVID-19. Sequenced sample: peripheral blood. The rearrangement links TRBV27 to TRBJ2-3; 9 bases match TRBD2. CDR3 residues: CASSFQRGGTDTQYF. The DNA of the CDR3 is TGTGCCAGCAGTTTCCAGCGGGGGGGCACAGATACGCAGTATTTT.